Presented here are 8 T cell receptor beta chains from one specimen sequenced in a study of PD-1 blockade in mismatch repair-deficient tumors. Time point reported: roughly ten-day in vitro stimulation with candidate neoantigen peptide 4. Profiled with immunoSEQ multiplex PCR; TCRdb holds only in-frame clones, not every one. Of more than 11,000 clones in the sample, around four fifths were seen once. The antigens of these receptors remain unknown. This specimen was cells cultured in vitro, taken from a patient treated with pembrolizumab. Source of these receptors: an adult with mismatch repair-deficient cancer.

The CDR3 sequence: CASSEYRGTSGLETQYF. For the CDR3, the DNA is TGTGCCAGCAGTGAATATAGGGGGACTAGCGGGTTAGAGACCCAGTACTTC. This chain connects TRBV25-1 to TRBJ2-5; TRBD2 agrees at 12 bases. Germline-derived CDR1 and CDR2 are MGHDK and SYGVNS. The CDR3 is 17 amino acids. V lost 0 bases and J lost 4; bases outside the gene matches: 6.

The chain is built from TRBV5-1 and TRBJ2-5, with TRBD2 matching over 11 bases. Germline V gives CDR1 SGHRS, CDR2 YFSETQ. This CDR3 has 15 amino acids. V was pared by 4 bases and J by 3 bases, with 5 bases of the junction left unmatched. The CDR3 reads CASSRLAGPEETQYF. CDR3 nucleotides: TGCGCCAGCAGCCGACTAGCGGGACCGGAAGAGACCCAGTACTTC.

The chain employs TRBV6-5 and TRBJ1-5; 7 bases agree with TRBD1. V was pared by 6 bases and J by 5 bases, with 7 bases of the junction left unmatched. Germline values: CDR1 MNHEY, CDR2 SVGAGI. This CDR3 spans 14 amino acids. In nucleotides, the CDR3 is TGTGCCAGCAGCCTGAGGGGACAGCATCAGCCCCAGCATTTT. This codes for CASSLRGQHQPQHF.

The J gene is TRBJ1-2, the V gene TRBV29-1, with D tentatively TRBD1 (6 bases). The CDR3 consists of 13 residues. Germline values: CDR1 SQVTM, CDR2 ANQGSEA. Trimming removed 3 bases from V and 3 bases from J, with 11 bases in between. The CDR3 protein is CSVDRGADYGYTF. In DNA form, the CDR3 reads TGCAGCGTTGATCGGGGGGCTGACTATGGCTACACCTTC.

The rearrangement links TRBV7-3 to TRBJ1-1; maybe TRBD1 (5 bases). The CDR3 runs 13 residues. The germline gives CDR1 SGHTA, CDR2 FQGTGA. V was shortened by 5 bases and J by 5 bases, with 12 bases between the two germline ends. This CDR3 is CASSTDMLTEAFF. CDR3 sequence (DNA): TGTGCCAGCAGCACGGACATGCTGACTGAAGCTTTCTTT. The variable domain in full, completed from reference TRBV7-3 and TRBJ1-1, reads GAGVSQTPSNKVTEKGKYVELRCDPISGHTALYWYRQSLGQGPEFLIYFQGTGAADDSGLPNDRFFAVRPEGSVSTLKIQRTERGDSAVYLCASSTDMLTEAFFGQGTRLTVV.

The J gene is TRBJ2-5, the V gene TRBV29-1; 8 nucleotides match TRBD1. The CDR3 totals 12 residues. Losses at the gene ends were 6 bases for V and 3 bases for J; bases not matched to a gene: 3. The germline V gene has CDR1 SQVTM and CDR2 ANQGSEA. As DNA, the CDR3 is TGCAGCGTCGGACAGGGAGAAGAGACCCAGTACTTC. Its protein is CSVGQGEETQYF.

The gene calls are TRBV21-1 and TRBJ1-4. TRBV21-1 is a pseudogene segment. The CDR3 extends over 14 amino acids. The CDR3 nucleotides are TGTGCCAGCAGCAGGAAGCTTCTTTCGGGAGAACTGTTTTTT. It yields the protein CASSRKLLSGELFF.

This clone showed up just a few times. The chain recombines TRBV28 with TRBJ1-3; the D gene is possibly TRBD1 (5 bases). Trimming left V 2 bases short and J 4 bases short, with 18 bases between. The CDR3 length is 17 residues. CDR1 and CDR2 (germline): MDHEN, SYDVKM. The chain's CDR3 is CASSLERAGRRGNTIYF. In DNA, the CDR3 is TGTGCCAGCAGTTTAGAGAGGGCAGGGCGTCGAGGAAACACCATATATTTT. The whole variable domain, remainder taken from reference TRBV28 and TRBJ1-3, is DVKVTQSSRYLVKRTGEKVFLECVQDMDHENMFWYRQDPGLGLRLIYFSYDVKMKEKGDIPEGYSVSREKKERFSLILESASTNQTSMYLCASSLERAGRRGNTIYFGEGSWLTVV.